The TCR beta chain described here comes from a study of T cells in Graves' hyperthyroidism and ophthalmopathy (dated by TCRdb to 2018 to 2020). Concerning the study at large: Peripheral blood was collected at initial diagnosis, before any treatment. A discovery cohort of about a hundred patients, 43 with Graves' ophthalmopathy and more than 55 with stable Graves' hyperthyroidism, was used to find distinguishing TCR V-J signatures. Prospective prediction of ophthalmopathy was tested in an independent validation cohort of approximately 19 hyperthyroidism patients and some 17 patients who later progressed to ophthalmopathy. The 90 to 100 discovery patients were randomly divided into training and test sets at a 7:3 ratio. Thyroid tissue and blood T-cell repertoires from about six Graves' hyperthyroidism patients were also compared in the study. Following sampling, methimazole starting at 30 mg daily was given to hyperthyroidism patients, and high-dose intravenous methylprednisolone was given to ophthalmopathy patients. According to the paper, TCR Vbeta CDR3 sequencing was carried out on 135 peripheral blood samples, which came from 40 to 45 ophthalmopathy, fewer than 80 hyperthyroidism and roughly 17 progressor patients.

Reading from cysteine to phenylalanine, the CDR3 counts 15 amino acids. The DNA shown is the 45-base CDR3, in frame from base 1. CDR1 and CDR2 are drawn from the germline V gene (reference sequence): DFQATT, SNEGSKA. The junction shows trimming of 5 bases on V and 4 bases on J, plus 20 bases between the germline ends. Ophthalmopathy patients had moderately to severely active disease, Clinical Activity Score of at least 3, NOSPECS grade of at least 4, and duration under 3 months. Patients with uncontrolled infections, other autoimmune diseases, pregnancy or lactation were excluded. Diagnoses were established on the basis of clinical symptoms, serum thyroxine and TRAb, thyroid ultrasound, and orbital computed tomography. Ficoll-Paque density gradient centrifugation was used to isolate PBMCs from around 10 ml of fresh peripheral blood. Total RNA was extracted using Trizol reagent, and RNA quality was assessed on an Agilent 2100 Bioanalyzer.

The TCR beta CDR3 regions were amplified from the RNA transcripts. A first-round RT-PCR of the TCR CDR3 used the HTBI primer set with the Qiagen OneStep RT-PCR kit. The libraries were constructed in a second round of multiplex PCR and then size-selected and purified. Paired-end sequencing of the libraries was performed with 100 bp reads on an Illumina HiSeq2000. Per the original workflow: SOAPnuke was used to process the raw data, with reads discarded if the reads contained adapters or uncalled bases, had a mean Phred below 15, or lacked an exact constant-primer or identifier match. High-quality paired reads were merged using COPE v1.2.5, and each unique nucleotide sequence was defined as a clonotype. MiTCR v1.1 was used to align clonotypes to the IMGT TRBV, TRBD and TRBJ reference segments. The analysis included only V-J combinations with a frequency above 0.0001, which together covered 98% to 99.2% of the repertoires. The TCS score was defined as F50 (clonal expansion) divided by E x V (chaos), with BLOSUM62-based TCRdist calculated between CDR3 peptides within each V-J. Welch's t-statistics and random forest reduced around 520 V-J features to 13, which were used in a naive Bayes classifier (R e1071). TCRdb passed the public sequencing reads through fastp at Q25 and MiXCR, retaining productive beta sequences. Each entry is one CDR3 protein sequence, shown with its most common DNA and genes. The V and J calls were not made by the authors but by TCRdb's processing. Recorded for this sample are a few hundred thousand distinct CDR3 sequences; 15% to 20% of them occurred a single time. Of the sample, over 45% falls within the top ten clones.

About this clonotype itself: The specificity of this receptor is unknown. It has no much larger one-base neighbor in the sample; base qualities were not kept.

General study outcomes and caveats: Sample size was not statistically predetermined, and investigators were not blinded to group allocation. Most expanded thyroid clonotypes (frequency above 0.001) were also found in blood, which suggests that blood repertoires may mirror thyroid immune responses. In validation, progression to ophthalmopathy was predicted by the model with approximately 67% sensitivity and 72% to 85% specificity, a median of roughly 6.4 months before onset. In cross-validation, a model built on a 13 V-J signature told ophthalmopathy apart from stable hyperthyroidism with 87.88% sensitivity and about 81% specificity, and in testing the same model reached 80%/75%.

The sequencing sample was made of blood. The sequence joins TRBV20-1 to TRBJ1-2; the D gene assignment is ambiguous. The clonotype originates from an older woman with Graves' ophthalmopathy. CDR3 loop: CSAPGPGRSGYGYTF. In nucleotide form, the sequence is TGCAGTGCTCCCGGCCCAGGAAGGAGCGGCTATGGCTACACCTTC.